This T cell receptor beta chain was recovered during a study of OX40 agonist ivuxolimab in advanced cancers. Study-wide background: As their treatment, patients were administered ivuxolimab, an agonistic anti-OX40 (CD134) antibody. Partial responses, seen in three patients, involved one hepatocellular carcinoma and two cutaneous melanomas.

Whole-study findings and limits: Determination of antigen specificity was not performed for the expanded peripheral T cells. Mean expanded clone counts were higher in CD8+ than CD4+ T cells.

TCRdb's copy holds only in-frame clones and misses some; the assay was immunoSEQ multiplex PCR. This sample has about 73,000 clones, with just under 90% found just once. CDR1 SGHAT and CDR2 FQNNGV come from the germline V gene. Trimming cost V 2 bases and J 5 bases, with 6 bases left between them. The CDR3 contains 12 residues. On this clone: What it recognizes is unknown.

The rearrangement joins TRBV11-2 to TRBJ2-5; the D is unclear. The source is an adult with an advanced solid tumor such as melanoma, head and neck, liver or kidney cancer. Sequences were derived from CD4+ or CD8+ T cells sorted from blood, sampled in a trial of the OX40 agonist ivuxolimab. The CDR3 spells CASSLTRETQYF. The CDR3 region has the DNA TGTGCCAGCAGCTTAACCCGCGAGACCCAGTACTTC.